The 4 T cell receptor beta chains presented below share a single source sample, sequenced in a study of T cell responses to AZD1222 COVID-19 vaccine. Sequencing was performed with immunoSEQ multiplex PCR; in TCRdb, only in-frame clones are kept and a portion is missing. This sample carries 120,000 or so clones, around 90% of them seen once, and the ten largest clones take 1.5% to 1.8%. Sequencing used peripheral blood, obtained on day 0 of AZD1222 vaccination. These TCRs come from an adult in good health.

The CDR3 DNA sequence: TGCGCCAGCAGCCAGGCGGGAGGTCGTACCGGGGAGCTGTTTTTT. Encoded protein: CASSQAGGRTGELFF. V is TRBV4-1 and J is TRBJ2-2; 8 bases line up with TRBD2. From germline, CDR1 is MGHRA and CDR2 YSYEKL. This CDR3 spans 15 amino acids. Germline trimming cut 3 bases from V and 5 bases from J; bases unmatched to any gene: 5.

This chain links TRBV27 with TRBJ2-1, with 7 bases aligning to TRBD2. The CDR3 consists of 17 residues. From germline, CDR1 is MNHEY and CDR2 SMNVEV (reference sequence). The V gene end was trimmed by 1 base and the J gene end by 6 bases; junction bases not matched to a gene: 12. CDR3 DNA: TGTGCCAGCAGTTTATGGGGAGCGGGAACAATGGTCAATGAGCAGTTCTTC. Its translation is CASSLWGAGTMVNEQFF.

The CDR3 nucleotides read TGTGCCAGCAGCCTTGACAGCTACGAGCAGTACTTC. The encoded protein is CASSLDSYEQYF. V gene TRBV6-5 combines with J gene TRBJ2-7; possible D gene TRBD1, 5 bases. The CDR3 has 12 residues. V was trimmed by 6 bases and J by 3 bases, leaving 9 bases between them. The germline gives CDR1 MNHEY, CDR2 SVGAGI.

The J gene is TRBJ1-1, the V gene TRBV11-1, with 9 positions matching TRBD1. CDR1 and CDR2 (germline): SGHAT, FQDESV (reference sequence). J was trimmed by 2 bases and V by 5 bases; bases with no gene match: 6. The CDR3 contains 15 residues. The CDR3 here is CASSHWDRVNTEAFF. The CDR3 DNA reads as TGTGCCAGCAGCCACTGGGACAGGGTCAACACTGAAGCTTTCTTT.